This T cell receptor beta chain came from a study of T cell clonality in common variable immunodeficiency. Some clones are missing from TCRdb's copy, which holds only in-frame ones; the method was immunoSEQ multiplex PCR. This sample carries tens of thousands of clones, none of them present only once. CDR3 length equals 18 residues. CDR1 is LGHNA and CDR2 is YNFKEQ in the germline V gene. Study-level results: In common variable immunodeficiency, TCR beta chains reportedly carried fewer deletions and N-nucleotide insertions. Patient heterogeneity in the CVID cohort limited correlations between repertoire features and clinical complications.

This clone came up many times. Its antigen remains unidentified. The junction departs from the called germline gene at one end, perhaps through a read error. With the read ending 3 residues before the CDR3 end, the germline J gene is used to fill in that end. This chain connects TRBV4-2 to TRBJ2-1; possible D gene TRBD1, 6 bases. The sequenced material came from peripheral blood mononuclear cells. This receptor was identified in a person aged 18-70 years in good health. CDR3 protein: CASSQGPTGLGFDNEQFF. The DNA read from the CDR3 is TGCGCCAGCAGCCAAGGTCCCACAGGGCTGGGGTTCGACAATGAG.